Below are 27 T cell receptor beta chains sequenced from a single sample in a study of cytomegalovirus exposure and HLA in healthy donors. A multiplex PCR was run with 60 Vbeta primers and 13 Jbeta primers. The repertoire was sequenced with immunoSEQ multiplex PCR; TCRdb's copy has only in-frame clones and lacks some. The sample lists fewer than 120,000 clones, approximately 86% occurring once. The specimen was PBMCs. All receptors derive from a man in his forties in good health and CMV-seronegative.

V usage is TRBV5-4 and J usage is TRBJ2-5, with 16 bases lining up with TRBD2. With V trimmed by 4 bases and J by 3 bases, 3 bases remained unmatched. This CDR3 has 16 residues. Germline CDR1 and CDR2: SGHNT and YYREEE (reference sequence). CDR3 protein: CASSRGTSGGEETQYF. The DNA of the CDR3 is TGTGCCAGCAGCCGTGGGACTAGCGGGGGGGAAGAGACCCAGTACTTC.

This clone was observed a handful of times. The gene calls are TRBV5-1 and TRBJ2-1; TRBD1 matches 7 bases. The trim removed 7 bases at V and 3 bases at J, leaving 7 bases unmatched. From germline, CDR1 is SGHRS and CDR2 YFSETQ. The CDR3 has 14 amino acids. The CDR3 sequence is CASFPGQSYNEQFF. The DNA for the CDR3 is TGCGCCAGCTTTCCGGGACAGAGCTACAATGAGCAGTTCTTC.

The chain employs TRBV18 and TRBJ2-6; the D gene is possibly TRBD1 (5 bases). Germline V gene data show CDR1 as KGHSH and CDR2 as LQKENI. This CDR3 contains 16 residues. The ends were cut back, 0 bases at V and 3 bases at J, with 9 bases in the middle. This CDR3 reads CASSPPAGLGANVLTF. For the CDR3, the DNA is TGTGCCAGCTCACCACCGGCAGGGCTTGGGGCCAACGTCCTGACTTTC.

The rearrangement links TRBV18 to TRBJ2-6; D is uncertain. Between the trimmed V and J ends, which lost 6 bases and 0 bases, there was a span of 6 bases. The CDR3 is 14 amino acids. Germline values: CDR1 KGHSH, CDR2 LQKENI. CDR3 sequence: CASSVSSGANVLTF. The CDR3 region has the DNA TGTGCCAGCTCGGTGAGCTCTGGGGCCAACGTCCTGACTTTC. Using reference TRBV18 and TRBJ2-6 for the parts outside the CDR3, the full variable domain is NAGVMQNPRHLVRRRGQEARLRCSPMKGHSHVYWYRQLPEEGLKFMVYLQKENIIDESGMPKERFSAEFPKEGPSILRIQQVVRGDSAAYFCASSVSSGANVLTFGAGSRLTVL.

The rearrangement joins TRBV6-5 to TRBJ1-1; D uncertain. V dropped 4 bases and J dropped 5 bases, with 11 bases sitting between them. Germline V CDR1 and CDR2: MNHEY, SVGAGI. The CDR3 runs 13 residues. As DNA, the CDR3 is TGTGCCAGCAGTTTGGTCCGGGAGACTGAAGCTTTCTTT. Residues: CASSLVRETEAFF.

CDR3 in DNA: TGTGCCAGCAGCGCTCACTCCGGGGAGGGAAACATTCAGTACTTC. Protein: CASSAHSGEGNIQYF. V is TRBV9 and J is TRBJ2-4; 7 nucleotides line up with TRBD2. After removal of 3 bases from V and 6 bases from J, the junction contained 9 bases not matched to a gene. The CDR3 is 15 amino acids. Germline V gene sequence: CDR1 SGDLS, CDR2 YYNGEE.

The rearrangement joins TRBV29-1 to TRBJ1-4; no clear D gene. The CDR3 consists of 13 residues. The germline V and J ends were trimmed by 6 bases and 3 bases, with 11 bases remaining between them. Germline V gene lookup returns CDR1 SQVTM and CDR2 ANQGSEA. Here the CDR3 DNA reads TGCAGCGTCGGCGGGCAGGCTAATGAAAAACTGTTTTTT. Encoded protein: CSVGGQANEKLFF. Drawing the rest from reference TRBV29-1 and TRBJ1-4, the complete variable domain is SAVISQKPSRDICQRGTSLTIQCQVDSQVTMMFWYRQQPGQSLTLIATANQGSEATYESGFVIDKFPISRPNLTFSTLTVSNMSPEDSSIYLCSVGGQANEKLFFGSGTQLSVL.

This clone came up once. The chain is built from TRBV5-1 and TRBJ2-7, with 8 bases lining up with TRBD2. The germline V gene has CDR1 SGHRS and CDR2 YFSETQ. The length of the CDR3 is 15 residues. Trimming at V came to 3 bases and at J to 7 bases, leaving 12 bases not matched to a gene. CDR3 loop: CASSWSGSGVGEQYF. DNA for the CDR3: TGCGCCAGCAGCTGGTCAGGTAGCGGGGTGGGAGAGCAGTACTTC.

This chain uses TRBV23-1 with TRBJ2-1; 9 bases fit TRBD2. TRBV23-1 is identified as an open reading frame with a role that is uncertain. V was clipped by 7 bases and J by 7 bases; unmatched bases: 11. CDR3 length: 15 residues. The CDR3 bases are TGCGCCAGCATGGGAGCGGGGGGCCTGTGGAATGAGCAGTTCTTC. Residues: CASMGAGGLWNEQFF.

The J gene is TRBJ1-6, the V gene TRBV2; TRBD1 aligns across 8 bases. The CDR3 runs 13 residues. In germline, CDR1 is SNHLY, CDR2 FYNNEI. V was clipped by 7 bases and J by 10 bases; unmatched bases: 6. CDR3 in DNA: TGTGCCAGCATGGACAGGGTAGAGTCACCCCTCCACTTT. Its translation: CASMDRVESPLHF.

This chain connects TRBV7-9 to TRBJ1-1; 7 bases agree with TRBD1. Germline lookup yields CDR1 SEHNR and CDR2 FQNEAQ (reference sequence). With V trimmed by 5 bases and J by 3 bases, 9 bases remained unmatched. The CDR3 is made up of 15 amino acids. The chain's CDR3 is CASSTGVGMDTEAFF. The DNA of the CDR3 is TGTGCCAGCAGCACAGGGGTGGGAATGGACACTGAAGCTTTCTTT.

This sequence joins TRBV4-2 and TRBJ2-7; D not certain. The CDR3 totals 15 residues. The V gene lost 0 bases and the J gene lost 3 bases, with 12 bases spanning the gap. Germline-derived CDR1 and CDR2 are LGHNA and YNFKEQ. CDR3 nucleotide sequence: TGTGCCAGCAGCCAAGATAGGAACAGCTTCTACGAGCAGTACTTC. This sequence encodes CASSQDRNSFYEQYF.

This clone was seen a single time. This chain uses TRBV6-5 with TRBJ1-1, with D possibly being TRBD1 (6 bases). CDR3 length: 15 amino acids. Germline V gene lookup returns CDR1 MNHEY and CDR2 SVGAGI. The germline V and J ends were trimmed by 4 bases and 0 bases, with 12 bases remaining between them. The CDR3 region is CASSWGRPMNTEAFF. CDR3 coding DNA: TGTGCCAGCAGTTGGGGGCGTCCGATGAACACTGAAGCTTTCTTT.

V is TRBV7-2 and J is TRBJ2-2, with 7 bases identical to TRBD1. Germline V lookup: CDR1 SGHTA, CDR2 FQGNSA. After removal of 2 bases from V and 4 bases from J, the junction contained 7 bases not matched to a gene. This CDR3 spans 16 amino acids. The CDR3 nucleotides are TGTGCCAGCAGCTTAAGAACAGGGGTGGGCACCGGGGAGCTGTTTTTT. Its translation: CASSLRTGVGTGELFF.

The CDR3 sequence: CASSLGVGQQNTEAFF. In DNA, the CDR3 is TGTGCCAGCAGCTTAGGGGTGGGGCAGCAGAACACTGAAGCTTTCTTT. The rearrangement links TRBV13 to TRBJ1-1, with a tentative D call TRBD1 (5 bases). The length of the CDR3 is 16 residues. Germline loops: CDR1 PRHDT, CDR2 FYEKMQ (reference sequence). V was pared by 0 bases and J by 1 base, with 12 bases between.

J is TRBJ1-1 and V is TRBV19; unclear D gene. Trimming removed 7 bases at V and 5 bases at J, with 8 bases between. CDR3 length: 11 residues. Germline lookup yields CDR1 LNHDA and CDR2 SQIVND (reference sequence). The CDR3: CASNLGTEAFF. In nucleotides, the CDR3 is TGTGCCAGTAATCTCGGTACTGAAGCTTTCTTT.

The chain carries TRBV29-1 and TRBJ2-1; 7 nucleotides align to TRBD1. Looked up from germline, CDR1 is SQVTM and CDR2 is ANQGSEA. V trimming: 7 bases; J trimming: 6 bases; junction bases outside the gene matches: 9. CDR3 length: 13 amino acids. CDR3 nucleotides: TGCAGCGCCGATACGACAGGGAGCAATGAGCAGTTCTTC. Protein: CSADTTGSNEQFF.

This sequence joins TRBV29-1 and TRBJ1-4; maybe TRBD1 (6 bases). Looked up from germline, CDR1 is SQVTM and CDR2 is ANQGSEA. Trimming pared 4 bases from V and 2 bases from J, leaving 11 bases between. This CDR3 comprises 14 residues. This CDR3 is CSVGVTGTNEKLFF. DNA for the CDR3: TGCAGCGTTGGAGTTACAGGGACTAATGAAAAACTGTTTTTT. Full variable domain (missing parts from reference TRBV29-1 and TRBJ1-4): SAVISQKPSRDICQRGTSLTIQCQVDSQVTMMFWYRQQPGQSLTLIATANQGSEATYESGFVIDKFPISRPNLTFSTLTVSNMSPEDSSIYLCSVGVTGTNEKLFFGSGTQLSVL.

The table lists this clone with many counts. This chain uses TRBV2 with TRBJ1-4, with D uncertain. This CDR3 is built from 14 residues. The V end was cut by 8 bases, the J end by 0 bases, with 10 bases between. Per the germline V gene, CDR1 is SNHLY and CDR2 is FYNNEI. The CDR3 nucleotides are TGTGCCAGCGGGAGTGGGGCAACTAATGAAAAACTGTTTTTT. This encodes CASGSGATNEKLFF.

As to this clone: Additional DNA sequences in this sample encode the identical CDR3. The chain is built from TRBV2 and TRBJ1-5; 9 nucleotides match TRBD1. The V gene end was trimmed by 6 bases and the J gene end by 4 bases; junction bases not matched to a gene: 1. The CDR3 is 13 residues long. Germline-derived CDR1 and CDR2 are SNHLY and FYNNEI. Written as DNA, the CDR3 is TGTGCCAGCAGGACAGGGGGGAATCAGCCCCAGCATTTT. Translation gives CASRTGGNQPQHF.

The chain recombines TRBV28 with TRBJ2-7, with a weak D call TRBD1 (8 bases). Trimming left V 10 bases short and J 2 bases short, with 15 bases between. This CDR3 is 13 amino acids long. Germline V lookup: CDR1 MDHEN, CDR2 SYDVKM. The CDR3 here is CATTGGGPYEQYF. DNA of the CDR3: TGTGCCACCACAGGGGGGGGCCCCTACGAGCAGTACTTC.

The chain has TRBV2 and TRBJ2-2; tentative D call: TRBD2 (5 bases). Germline V CDR1 and CDR2: SNHLY, FYNNEI. This CDR3 is 14 amino acids long. V shed 11 bases and J shed 0 bases, with 13 bases lying between them. The CDR3: CAGGLVPNTGELFF. In DNA form, the CDR3 reads TGTGCCGGAGGCCTAGTGCCGAACACCGGGGAGCTGTTTTTT.

The V and J genes are TRBV7-9 and TRBJ1-5; the match to TRBD1 covers 8 bases. V lost 5 bases to trimming and J lost 0 bases; unmatched junction nucleotides: 3. Germline V CDR1 and CDR2: SEHNR, FQNEAQ (reference sequence). The CDR3 covers 15 residues. The CDR3 loop reads CASSPDRDSNQPQHF. The CDR3 coding sequence is TGTGCCAGCAGCCCGGACAGGGATAGCAATCAGCCCCAGCATTTT.

The chain has TRBV18 and TRBJ2-5, with 8 bases fitting TRBD1. The germline V gene encodes CDR1 KGHSH and CDR2 LQKENI. The CDR3 contains 16 residues. The ends lost 2 bases at V and 4 bases at J; junction bases unmatched: 9. CDR3 in DNA: TGTGCCAGCTCACCAGGACAGGGAGGAATGAGAGAGACCCAGTACTTC. Protein sequence: CASSPGQGGMRETQYF.

This clone was counted a single time. The chain recombines TRBV28 with TRBJ2-4, with 8 bases that match TRBD2. Unmatched junction bases numbered 8, after V lost 2 bases and J lost 5 bases. Germline assignment: CDR1 MDHEN and CDR2 SYDVKM. The CDR3 consists of 16 residues. CDR3 residues: CASSLAGGGPQNIQYF. In DNA, the CDR3 is TGTGCCAGCAGTTTAGCCGGCGGGGGGCCCCAAAACATTCAGTACTTC.

The genes are TRBV5-1 and TRBJ2-3; D is unresolved. Trimming stripped 1 base from V and 1 base from J, with 4 bases between. Germline values: CDR1 SGHRS, CDR2 YFSETQ. This CDR3 region has 13 residues. CDR3 DNA sequence: TGCGCCAGCAGCTTGTCGGGCACAGATACGCAGTATTTT. Amino acid sequence: CASSLSGTDTQYF.

The chain links TRBV5-1 to TRBJ2-5, with 9 bases identical to TRBD2. The J segment lost 4 bases and the V segment lost 0 bases, leaving 10 bases of the junction unmatched. The CDR3 is 17 amino acids. The germline V gene has CDR1 SGHRS and CDR2 YFSETQ. The DNA of the CDR3 is TGCGCCAGCAGCTTGGACCTTAGCGGGGGCCGGGGAGAGACCCAGTACTTC. Its protein product is CASSLDLSGGRGETQYF. The whole variable domain, remainder taken from reference TRBV5-1 and TRBJ2-5, is KAGVTQTPRYLIKTRGQQVTLSCSPISGHRSVSWYQQTPGQGLQFLFEYFSETQRNKGNFPGRFSGRQFSNSRSEMNVSTLELGDSALYLCASSLDLSGGRGETQYFGPGTRLLVL.